This section outlines one TCR beta chain sequence together with its context. Its antigen is as yet unknown. The CDR3 extends over 15 amino acids. Germline values: CDR1 SNHLY, CDR2 FYNNEI. V lost 0 bases and J lost 4, with 12 bases in between. The data belong to a study of T-cell memory formation after mild COVID-19. Findings and limits, study-wide: Specificity for SARS-CoV-2 was not confirmed among the second-wave clones peaking on day 37. Contracting clones localized mainly to CM and EM when CD4+ and mainly to EMRA when CD8+. Clones contracting across day 15 to 85 had a balanced CD4/CD8 profile; later expanding clones leaned CD4+.

5'RACE with constant-segment primers yielded barcoded, UMI-tagged TCR alpha and TCR beta cDNA libraries. TCRdb analysed the 5' RACE reads with MiXCR anew, one entry per CDR3 protein. The sample lists roughly 250,000 distinct CDR3 sequences; roughly 15% were seen once. The TCR originated in a man aged 18 to 29 who had mild COVID-19 (a few samples of this study predate the infection). Cell type and time point are not known. The sequenced material came from PBMCs or a T cell subset sorted from them (not recorded which). The chain is built from TRBV2 and TRBJ2-5; either TRBD1 or TRBD2 may fit D (5 bases each). The chain's CDR3 is CASSEAGTVGETQYF. The CDR3 DNA reads TGTGCCAGCAGTGAAGCTGGGACGGTGGGAGAGACCCAGTACTTC.